The clone carrying this T cell receptor beta chain showed up just a few times. Its antigen is currently unknown. The data were obtained in a study of cytomegalovirus exposure and HLA in healthy donors. Study outcomes and limitations: What a later analysis reportedly showed was that an Asian-associated ancestry cluster had fewer N-insertions than the roughly 700-donor mean. Analysis performed later found 16,951 TCR beta sequences associated with HLA alleles at 0.05 false discovery rate.

PCR employed 60 Vbeta and 13 Jbeta primers. Clones were sequenced by immunoSEQ multiplex PCR, and TCRdb holds only the in-frame ones, with some missing. The sample consists of around 100,000 clones, more than 70% of them appearing once. CDR3 size: 14 residues. Trimming removed 5 bases from V and 5 bases from J; junction bases left unmatched: 6. From germline, CDR1 is SEHNR and CDR2 FQNEAQ (reference sequence). The sequence derives from a male donor in good health and CMV-seropositive. The chain uses TRBV7-9 and TRBJ2-5; the match to TRBD1 covers 9 bases. The sample taken for sequencing was PBMCs. The chain's CDR3 is CASSRTGVLETQYF. As DNA, the CDR3 is TGTGCCAGCAGCAGGACAGGGGTTCTGGAGACCCAGTACTTC.